This T cell receptor beta chain was observed in a study of human T cells and chemical hapten exposure. Study as a whole: Each week of the roughly 24-week study, patients had diphenylcyclopropenone applied to the scalp. A mostly female patient group had alopecia areata, totalis or universalis.

Time point given: patch test 3, about 24 weeks after DPC sensitization. Treatment specified: therapeutic diphenylcyclopropenone sensitization with weekly scalp DPC. V trimming: 4 bases; J trimming: 1 base; junction bases outside the gene matches: 5. Germline CDR1 is MNHNY and CDR2 is SVGAGI (reference sequence). The CDR3 is 15 residues long. This clonotype has at least ten counts. TCRdb reanalysed the RACE reads using MiXCR and keeps one entry per CDR3 protein. The profile covers about 48,000 distinct CDR3 sequences, with 9.9% appearing a single time and around a sixth taken by the ten largest. This sample comprised whole blood, obtained in connection with sensitization to the hapten diphenylcyclopropenone (DPC). The gene calls are TRBV6-6 and TRBJ1-2; 8 positions match TRBD1. The TCR sequence derives from a woman aged 40 to 55 with alopecia areata. Some clones in this sample may be carry-over from other donors' samples. CDR3 DNA sequence: TGTGCCAGCAGTTTGTCGACAGGGGATAACTATGGCTACACCTTC. Translated, it gives CASSLSTGDNYGYTF.